This paragraph covers one TCR beta chain sequence. The antigen remains undetermined. This sample was taken from a study of vaccination and CD4 T cells after COVID-19. The length of the CDR3 is 15 residues. V shed 0 bases and J shed 3 bases, with 12 bases lying between them. The V gene's germline CDR1 is MNHNS and CDR2 SASEGT. As to treatment: roughly 10-day PBMC culture with coronavirus spike peptide pools or control peptides (ViraFEST assay). Sequencing of the DNA from cultured CD4+ T cells was carried out with the Oncomine TCR Beta short-read assay. MiXCR was run by TCRdb on the PCR reads, yielding one entry per CDR3 protein. The sample has about 21,000 distinct CDR3 sequences, roughly 47% seen once.

This clonotype was obtained from a human donor with COVID-19. J is TRBJ2-7 and V is TRBV6-1; D may be TRBD2 (5 bases). Input material: cultured CD4+ T cells from blood. CDR3: CASSEARVGVYEQYF. The CDR3 nucleotides are TGTGCCAGCAGTGAAGCGAGAGTCGGGGTCTACGAGCAGTACTTC.